This T cell receptor (beta chain) stems from a study of OX40 agonist ivuxolimab in advanced cancers. Concerning this clone: What it binds is unknown.

Per the germline V gene, CDR1 is SGHDN and CDR2 is FVKESK. The CDR3 covers 16 residues. The V segment lost 5 bases and the J segment 4 bases; nucleotides outside the gene matches: 11. Produced via immunoSEQ multiplex PCR; TCRdb's table is partial and in-frame only. The table has under 65,000 clones, approximately 86% seen once. Study-level results: In the 0.1-3.0 mg/kg groups, partial responders showed among the lowest expansion. Clonal expansion was seen in CD4+ and CD8+ blood T cells by week 6 at 0.1 to 3.0 mg/kg.

The specimen was CD4+ or CD8+ T cells sorted from blood, collected in a trial of the OX40 agonist ivuxolimab. The chain combines TRBV14 with TRBJ1-3; 7 bases agree with TRBD1. The clonotype comes from an adult with an advanced solid tumor such as melanoma, head and neck, liver or kidney cancer. CDR3 sequence (DNA): TGTGCCAGCAGCTCGCGACAGGGAAGTTGGGGAAACACCATATATTTT. Translated, it gives CASSSRQGSWGNTIYF.